The 8 T cell receptor beta chains given below trace back to one sample, sequenced in a study of tumour-infiltrating T cells in Burkitt lymphoma. Measured with immunoSEQ multiplex PCR; TCRdb has only the in-frame clones, and not every one. The sample has about 3,300 clones, about 14% seen once. Sequenced sample: tumor tissue. These receptor sequences come from a human donor with Burkitt lymphoma.

The sample holds a few counts of this clone. The chain uses TRBV4-3 and TRBJ2-3; possibly TRBD1 or TRBD2 for D (5 bases each). Germline V gene data show CDR1 as LGHNA and CDR2 as YSLEER. The CDR3 has 15 residues. V was shortened by 4 bases and J by 1 base, with 12 bases between the two germline ends. CDR3 in amino acids: CASSLQEEGTDTQYF. The CDR3 DNA reads TGCGCCAGCAGCCTACAGGAGGAGGGCACAGATACGCAGTATTTT.

In its sample, this clone is large. The rearrangement joins TRBV10-3 to TRBJ1-1; D ambiguous. The CDR3 spans 13 residues. Trimming stripped 0 bases from V and 10 bases from J, with 12 bases between. Per the germline V gene, CDR1 is ENHRY and CDR2 is SYGVKD. CDR3 nucleotide sequence: TGTGCCATCAGTGAGTCGGCAGGCCAGAGAGCTTTCTTT. Translation: CAISESAGQRAFF.

The chain has TRBV9 and TRBJ2-3; 9 bases match TRBD2. Germline V gene sequence: CDR1 SGDLS, CDR2 YYNGEE. The CDR3 length is 13 residues. The junction had 6 bases not matched to a gene; V was cut back by 6 bases and J by 7 bases. CDR3 residues: CASTRTSENTQYF. CDR3 sequence (DNA): TGTGCCAGCACCAGGACTAGCGAAAATACGCAGTATTTT.

This clone showed up just a few times. V is TRBV5-4 and J is TRBJ2-5, with D unclear. Germline V lookup: CDR1 SGHNT, CDR2 YYREEE (reference sequence). Trimming took off 1 base at V and 4 bases at J, with 8 bases between the two ends. The CDR3 is made up of 13 amino acids. The CDR3 DNA reads TGTGCCAGCAGCTTGTTGGGCGGAGAGACCCAGTACTTC. Its translation is CASSLLGGETQYF.

V is TRBV5-1 and J is TRBJ2-5; 16 positions agree with TRBD2. V was pared by 4 bases and J by 1 base, with 4 bases of the junction left unmatched. Germline CDR1 and CDR2: SGHRS and YFSETQ. The CDR3 extends over 17 amino acids. The CDR3 DNA reads TGCGCCAGCAGCCCGGGACTAGCGGGGGGGCCCCAAGAGACCCAGTACTTC. The encoded protein is CASSPGLAGGPQETQYF.

This clone was observed a handful of times. The chain carries TRBV25-1 and TRBJ1-3, with 10 positions matching TRBD1. The J segment lost 8 bases and the V segment lost 2 bases, leaving 6 bases of the junction unmatched. CDR3 length: 15 amino acids. CDR1 and CDR2 (germline): MGHDK, SYGVNS. The CDR3 region has the DNA TGTGCCAGCAGTGAACCGGGACAGGGGAGGTACACCATATATTTT. It is translated as CASSEPGQGRYTIYF.

In regard to this clone: One junction end disagrees with the germline gene, perhaps due to a read error. V usage is TRBV7-2 and J usage is TRBJ1-5, with TRBD1 matching over 7 bases. The CDR3 covers 13 residues. The germline gives CDR1 SGHTA, CDR2 FQGNSA. CDR3 residues: CASSLEQGLPQHF. CDR3 nucleotide sequence: TGCGCCAGCAGCTTAGAACAGGGGTTGCCCCAGCATTTT.

The V and J genes are TRBV18 and TRBJ2-3; D is possibly TRBD2 (6 bases). CDR3 length: 15 amino acids. The germline gives CDR1 KGHSH, CDR2 LQKENI. V was cut by 6 bases and J by 0 bases, with 13 bases left in between. The CDR3 is CASSPRGTSTDTQYF. Written as DNA, the CDR3 is TGTGCCAGCTCGCCCCGGGGGACTAGCACAGATACGCAGTATTTT.